This TCR beta chain appears in the sequencing data of a study of response to subunit inactivated influenza vaccine. CDR3 length: 16 residues. The germline CDR1 and CDR2 sequences are SGHVS and FQNEAQ. V shed 3 bases, J shed 0 bases, and the junction held 3 bases outside the gene matches. In TCRdb, the RT-PCR reads were re-called with MiXCR into one record per CDR3 protein. The sample contains about half a million distinct CDR3 sequences, roughly 25% of which appear only once. The receptor's source is a man in his fifties who received an inactivated influenza vaccine. The rearrangement links TRBV7-8 to TRBJ2-3; 10 bases agree with TRBD2. Sequencing was performed on CD4+ T cells sorted from PBMCs, taken 5 days after vaccination. CDR3 region: CASSFFSGGSTDTQYF. CDR3 sequence (DNA): TGTGCCAGCAGCTTTTTTAGCGGGGGGAGCACAGATACGCAGTATTTT.